A single sample is the source of the 25 T cell receptor beta chains below, sequenced in a study of blood T cell repertoires in COVID-19. Sequenced by immunoSEQ multiplex PCR; TCRdb stores in-frame clones only, minus some. The sample yields 100,000 to 150,000 clones, more than 70% seen once. The source material was peripheral blood. These receptors were obtained from a man aged 50-60 years with acute or convalescent COVID-19.

This clone was recorded a few times. The V call is TRBV27, the J call TRBJ1-4; the D is unclear. Germline V gives CDR1 MNHEY, CDR2 SMNVEV (reference sequence). V gave up 3 bases and J gave up 8 bases, with 10 bases separating them. This CDR3 is built from 13 residues. CDR3 loop: CASSFRRREKLFF. In nucleotides, the CDR3 is TGTGCCAGCAGTTTCCGACGGCGGGAAAAACTGTTTTTT.

This clone appeared once. This chain joins TRBV7-9 and TRBJ2-1; the match to TRBD2 covers 7 bases. CDR3 length: 16 amino acids. The junction had 6 bases not matched to a gene; V was cut back by 3 bases and J by 1 base. Germline V gene data show CDR1 as SEHNR and CDR2 as FQNEAQ (reference sequence). CDR3 amino acids: CASSLWLADSYNEQFF. CDR3 nucleotides: TGTGCCAGCAGCTTGTGGCTAGCGGATTCCTACAATGAGCAGTTCTTC.

The CDR3 coding sequence is TGTGCCAGCAGTTATCCGAGGCGGGGCCCGGGCAATGAGCAGTTCTTC. Translated: CASSYPRRGPGNEQFF. This chain links TRBV6-6 with TRBJ2-1; a possible D gene is TRBD2 (6 bases). V dropped 3 bases and J dropped 6 bases, with 18 bases sitting between them. The CDR3 has 16 residues. From germline, CDR1 is MNHNY and CDR2 SVGAGI (reference sequence).

For this clone: This same CDR3 is encoded by further DNA sequences in the sample. V and J are TRBV2 and TRBJ1-3, with 9 bases lining up with TRBD1. This CDR3 is 14 amino acids long. The J segment lost 2 bases and the V segment lost 8 bases, leaving 4 bases of the junction unmatched. The V gene's germline CDR1 is SNHLY and CDR2 FYNNEI. The DNA for the CDR3 is TGTGCCAGCTCCCGGGACAGGGCTGGAAACACCATATATTTT. It yields the protein CASSRDRAGNTIYF. The whole variable domain, remainder taken from reference TRBV2 and TRBJ1-3, is EPEVTQTPSHQVTQMGQEVILRCVPISNHLYFYWYRQILGQKVEFLVSFYNNEISEKSEIFDDQFSVERPDGSNFTLKIRSTKLEDSAMYFCASSRDRAGNTIYFGEGSWLTVV.

The chain has TRBV5-6 and TRBJ1-5, with D hard to call. CDR1 and CDR2 (germline): SGHDT, YYEEEE. The CDR3 has 13 residues. V shed 5 bases and J shed 9 bases, with 15 bases lying between them. The CDR3 sequence: CASRSGSSGPQHF. The DNA for the CDR3 is TGTGCCAGCAGGTCAGGCAGCTCAGGGCCCCAGCATTTT. Full variable domain (missing parts from reference TRBV5-6 and TRBJ1-5): DAGVTQSPTHLIKTRGQQVTLRCSPKSGHDTVSWYQQALGQGPQFIFQYYEEEERQRGNFPDRFSGHQFPNYSSELNVNALLLGDSALYLCASRSGSSGPQHFGDGTRLSIL.

V gene TRBV5-8 combines with J gene TRBJ1-2; the D is unclear. Germline V CDR1 and CDR2: SGHTS, YDEGEE. The V and J ends lost 4 bases and 2 bases respectively, with 9 bases between them. The CDR3 runs to 13 residues. The DNA for the CDR3 is TGTGCCAGCAGCCCCCCGGGGAACTATGGCTACACCTTC. This encodes CASSPPGNYGYTF.

The chain carries TRBV2 and TRBJ1-5; D not resolved. Germline CDR1 is SNHLY and CDR2 is FYNNEI. This CDR3 has 16 residues. V was trimmed by 1 base and J by 5 bases, leaving 15 bases between them. The CDR3 nucleotides are TGTGCCAGCAGTGAAGGGGGAGGTTCCCGGTATCAGCCCCAGCATTTT. This gives the protein CASSEGGGSRYQPQHF.

The chain carries TRBV27 and TRBJ1-2; 8 bases map to TRBD1. V shed 7 bases and J 2 bases; nucleotides not matched to a gene: 9. Germline CDR1 is MNHEY and CDR2 is SMNVEV (reference sequence). This CDR3 has 15 amino acids. In DNA, the CDR3 is TGTGCCAGCAATCCAGGGGGCCGCCCCAACTATGGCTACACCTTC. Translation: CASNPGGRPNYGYTF.

V and J are TRBV7-2 and TRBJ2-1; D gene unclear. Per the germline V gene, CDR1 is SGHTA and CDR2 is FQGNSA. Trimming took off 1 base at V and 10 bases at J, with 8 bases between the two ends. This CDR3 has 12 amino acids. The CDR3 nucleotides are TGTGCCAGCAGCTTAGTTAGCCTCGAGCAGTTCTTC. Its translation: CASSLVSLEQFF.

The V and J genes are TRBV30 and TRBJ1-1; TRBD1 matches at 7 bases. The junction had 4 bases not matched to a gene; V was cut back by 5 bases and J by 1 base. Germline CDR1 is GTSNPN and CDR2 is SVGIG (reference sequence). The CDR3 is 13 amino acids. The CDR3 DNA reads TGTGCCTGGGTGGGACAGTCGAACACTGAAGCTTTCTTT. Translation: CAWVGQSNTEAFF.

This chain uses TRBV27 with TRBJ1-6; no clear D. Trimming removed 9 bases at V and 3 bases at J, with 15 bases between. From germline, CDR1 is MNHEY and CDR2 SMNVEV (reference sequence). This CDR3 has 15 residues. CDR3 coding DNA: TGTGCCAGTTCTCTGGGGAGCTTCTATAATTCACCCCTCCACTTT. It is translated as CASSLGSFYNSPLHF.

This chain links TRBV6-6 with TRBJ2-1; 13 bases fit TRBD2. Losses at the gene ends were 7 bases for V and 7 bases for J; bases not matched to a gene: 10. This CDR3 is 16 amino acids long. Germline assignment: CDR1 MNHNY and CDR2 SVGAGI (reference sequence). Here the CDR3 reads CASIKPGLAGLNEQFF. CDR3 bases: TGTGCCAGCATAAAGCCGGGACTAGCGGGACTAAATGAGCAGTTCTTC.

V and J are TRBV7-8 and TRBJ2-1; 9 bases fit TRBD2. V dropped 0 bases and J dropped 7; count of bases not matched to a gene: 4. Germline CDR1 is SGHVS and CDR2 is FQNEAQ. CDR3 length: 15 amino acids. The CDR3: CASSLAPSGANEQFF. The CDR3 bases are TGTGCCAGCAGCTTAGCGCCTAGCGGGGCAAATGAGCAGTTCTTC.

The chain combines TRBV5-4 with TRBJ2-1; 11 bases fit TRBD2. The V segment lost 1 base and the J segment 4 bases; nucleotides outside the gene matches: 1. Germline lookup yields CDR1 SGHNT and CDR2 YYREEE (reference sequence). The CDR3 has 15 residues. CDR3 residues: CASSLTSGSYNEQFF. CDR3 nucleotides: TGTGCCAGCAGCTTGACTAGCGGGAGTTACAATGAGCAGTTCTTC.

V gene TRBV5-6 combines with J gene TRBJ2-1; 10 positions match TRBD2. J was trimmed by 7 bases and V by 1 base; bases with no gene match: 11. This CDR3 contains 17 residues. CDR1 is SGHDT, CDR2 YYEEEE, per germline. The CDR3 is CASSLPIGSGRENEQFF. The CDR3 DNA reads TGTGCCAGCAGCTTGCCCATCGGCAGCGGGAGGGAAAATGAGCAGTTCTTC.

This chain links TRBV19 with TRBJ2-7, with D possibly being TRBD1 (6 bases). V lost 3 bases and J lost 0, with 9 bases in between. The V gene's germline CDR1 is LNHDA and CDR2 SQIVND (reference sequence). This CDR3 region has 14 residues. The CDR3 reads CASSMGASSYEQYF. CDR3 DNA sequence: TGTGCCAGTAGTATGGGGGCAAGCTCCTACGAGCAGTACTTC.

This sequence joins TRBV2 and TRBJ1-3; unclear D gene. Germline assignment: CDR1 SNHLY and CDR2 FYNNEI. The CDR3 sequence is 14 residues long. The V end was cut by 6 bases, the J end by 2 bases, with 11 bases between. DNA for the CDR3: TGTGCCAGCAGCGACGCGGCGGCTGGAAACACCATATATTTT. This encodes CASSDAAAGNTIYF.

The genes are TRBV2 and TRBJ1-3; TRBD1 is a possible D gene (6 bases). Trimming left V 0 bases short and J 0 bases short, with 9 bases between. The CDR3 is made up of 16 amino acids. CDR1 and CDR2 (germline): SNHLY, FYNNEI. The DNA for the CDR3 is TGTGCCAGCAGTGAAGCTAACAGGGTCTCTGGAAACACCATATATTTT. It encodes CASSEANRVSGNTIYF.

In this sample, this clone turned up a few times. This chain uses TRBV5-1 with TRBJ1-5; D unresolved. Germline loops: CDR1 SGHRS, CDR2 YFSETQ. This CDR3 is built from 13 residues. The germline V and J ends were trimmed by 0 bases and 4 bases, with 5 bases remaining between them. DNA for the CDR3: TGCGCCAGCAGCTTGGACGGGAATCAGCCCCAGCATTTT. Its translation is CASSLDGNQPQHF.

The chain links TRBV28 to TRBJ2-3; D perhaps matches TRBD2 (7 bases). Trimming removed 4 bases from V and 5 bases from J, with 22 bases in between. The CDR3 consists of 17 residues. Germline lookup yields CDR1 MDHEN and CDR2 SYDVKM. The CDR3 nucleotides are TGTGCCAGCAGTTCGAGGAGGTCAGAGGGGGGGAGAGATACGCAGTATTTT. Translated: CASSSRRSEGGRDTQYF.

The V and J genes are TRBV6-5 and TRBJ1-2, with 7 bases identical to TRBD1. V shed 2 bases and J 2 bases; nucleotides not matched to a gene: 8. The CDR3 is 16 amino acids. Per germline, CDR1 MNHEY and CDR2 SVGAGI. Here the CDR3 DNA reads TGTGCCAGCAGTTACGGGACAGCCAGAGGGAACTATGGCTACACCTTC. Translated, it gives CASSYGTARGNYGYTF.

This chain uses TRBV27 with TRBJ2-7; 8 nucleotides match TRBD2. With V trimmed by 5 bases and J by 3 bases, 9 bases remained unmatched. CDR3 length equals 15 residues. Germline V gene lookup returns CDR1 MNHEY and CDR2 SMNVEV (reference sequence). CDR3 sequence: CASSPGTGGYYEQYF. CDR3 DNA: TGTGCCAGCAGTCCCGGGACGGGGGGGTACTACGAGCAGTACTTC.

V gene TRBV12-3 or TRBV12-4 combines with J gene TRBJ2-2, with D hard to call. The V end lost 5 bases, the J end lost 1 base, and 2 bases lay between the germline ends. The CDR3 contains 12 residues. This CDR3 is CASSRNTGELFF. The CDR3 DNA follows: TGTGCCAGCAGTCGGAACACCGGGGAGCTGTTTTTT.

The chain couples TRBV24-1 to TRBJ2-1; D is unclear. This CDR3 is 15 amino acids long. V lost 4 bases to trimming and J lost 3 bases, with 12 bases between them. Germline V lookup: CDR1 KGHDR, CDR2 SFDVKD. CDR3 region: CATSDSGPGYNEQFF. The DNA for the CDR3 is TGTGCCACCAGTGACTCCGGTCCAGGCTACAATGAGCAGTTCTTC.

The CDR3 nucleotides read TGTGCCTGGAGTCCCTTGGGGAGTATCTATGGCTACACCTTC. This gives the protein CAWSPLGSIYGYTF. The chain combines TRBV30 with TRBJ1-2; no definite D call. The CDR3 covers 14 residues. V was clipped by 2 bases and J by 4 bases, with 14 bases between them. From germline, CDR1 is GTSNPN and CDR2 SVGIG (reference sequence). Supplemented by reference TRBV30 and TRBJ1-2, the full variable domain reads SQTIHQWPATLVQPVGSPLSLECTVEGTSNPNLYWYRQAAGRGLQLLFYSVGIGQISSEVPQNLSASRPQDRQFILSSKKLLLSDSGFYLCAWSPLGSIYGYTFGSGTRLTVV.